This paragraph reports one T cell receptor (beta chain). This clonotype was found many times. Its antigen has not been determined. No clone much larger than this one lies a single base away; base qualities are absent. At the junction V is shortened by 3 bases and J by 3 bases, with 8 bases in between. The CDR3 runs 13 residues from the cysteine to the phenylalanine. The entry retains the CDR3 DNA only, 39 bases that are in frame from base 1. The germline V gene specifies ENHRY as CDR1 and SYGVKD as CDR2. These data originate in a study of CD8 T cells in ankylosing spondylitis (TCRdb year 2017). At the level of the whole study: T cell receptor beta repertoires were profiled in healthy donors and ankylosing spondylitis patients so that disease-linked TCR variants could be found. The full study cohort comprised 20 to 25 ankylosing spondylitis patients and 85 to 120 healthy donors. Peripheral blood was sampled, and synovial fluid was also collected from ankylosing spondylitis patients.

Overall results and qualifications from the work: The disease-linked clones were reported as significantly enriched in matched synovial fluid samples from ankylosing spondylitis patients. A TCR beta motif made up of under ten highly homologous amino acid variants appeared to be characteristic of blood from ankylosing spondylitis patients. Some motif variants had previously been reported in the synovial fluid and blood of reactive arthritis patients, which suggests shared mechanisms of disease initiation. The disease-linked clones showed a CD8+ phenotype and occurred at relatively low frequencies in peripheral blood.

Sequencing took place on an Illumina HiSeq 2500. Quantitative 5'-RACE with molecular barcodes was used to prepare TCR beta libraries. The study's processing was this. Disease-linked TCR variants were identified with a new computational method built on a probabilistic model of VDJ rearrangement. TCRdb reanalyzed the raw reads on its own, using fastp at Q25 for trimming and MiXCR for clone calling, and kept in-frame beta chains. Each CDR3 protein appears once, grouped with its most common genes and DNA. The V and J calls were not made by the authors but by TCRdb's processing. For this sample there are about 130,000 distinct CDR3 sequences; roughly 8.8% appear just once. The top ten constitute approximately 3.6% of the sample.

Sequencing input: blood, either unsorted or a sorted T cell fraction (not recorded which). The source is a male donor with ankylosing spondylitis or in good health (not recorded which). In this chain, TRBV10-3 is recombined with TRBJ2-5; the D gene is not confidently resolved. The nucleotides are TGTGCCATCAGTGAACGATCGAAAGAGACCCAGTACTTC. The translation is CAISERSKETQYF.